This TCR beta chain was observed in a study of chemoradiotherapy in HPV16-positive cancers. Unmatched junction bases numbered 8, after V lost 4 bases and J lost 8 bases. The CDR3 runs 15 residues. Germline V gene lookup returns CDR1 SGHDT and CDR2 YYEEEE. Concerning this clone itself: What it binds is unknown.

This table comes from immunoSEQ multiplex PCR, and its TCRdb copy is limited to in-frame clones, with some not included. Here the sample spans roughly 21,000 clones, about 90% being singletons. Findings and limits, study-wide: During treatment, candidate HPV-specific clones and E7-related motifs expanded in tumor.

Sequenced here: blood, sampled from a patient who underwent chemoradiotherapy. The chain joins TRBV5-6 to TRBJ1-4; 10 bases agree with TRBD1. The source is a human donor with HPV-associated anogenital cancer. The DNA for the CDR3 is TGTGCCAGCAGCCTTTTCGGGACAGGGGAAGAAAAACTGTTTTTT. This sequence encodes CASSLFGTGEEKLFF.